This TCR beta chain derives from a study of CD8 T cells in Susac syndrome. Germline assignment: CDR1 MGHDK and CDR2 SYGVNS. This CDR3 is built from 16 residues. V lost 2 bases and J 2 bases, leaving 15 bases between the germline ends. Negative isolation was used for CD8+ and CD4+ T cells and FACS enrichment for TEMRA cells. With random hexamers, reverse transcription was performed on 0.5 to 1 ug of RNA. A multiplex approach, immunoSEQ multiplex PCR, amplified TCR beta CDR3 across 54 Vbeta and 13 Jbeta. TCRdb itself ran the immunoSEQ multiplex PCR reads through MiXCR, one entry per CDR3 protein. The top ten hold 0.2% to 0.25% of the sample, which has around 300,000 distinct CDR3 sequences, 75% to 85% seen once.

The V and J genes are TRBV25-1 and TRBJ1-1; no clear D. Sequencing was done on a sample of CD8+ T cells from PBMCs. The TCR sequence derives from a human donor with multiple sclerosis. DNA of the CDR3: TGTGCCAGCAGTGAAGGAGTCGTTTTGGGAAACACTGAAGCTTTCTTT. Translating it yields CASSEGVVLGNTEAFF.